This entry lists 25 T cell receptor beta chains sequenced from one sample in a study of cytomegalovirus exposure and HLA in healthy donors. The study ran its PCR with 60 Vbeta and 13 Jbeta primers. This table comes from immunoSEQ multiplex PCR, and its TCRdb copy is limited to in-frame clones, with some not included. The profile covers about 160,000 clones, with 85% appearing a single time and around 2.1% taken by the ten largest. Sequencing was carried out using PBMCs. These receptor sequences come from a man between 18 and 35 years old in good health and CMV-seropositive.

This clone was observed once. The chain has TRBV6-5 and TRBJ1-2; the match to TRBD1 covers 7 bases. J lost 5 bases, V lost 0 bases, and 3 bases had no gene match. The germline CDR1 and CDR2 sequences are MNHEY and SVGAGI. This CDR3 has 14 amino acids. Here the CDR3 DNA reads TGTGCCAGCAGTTACTCGACAGGGAAGTATGGCTACACCTTC. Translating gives CASSYSTGKYGYTF.

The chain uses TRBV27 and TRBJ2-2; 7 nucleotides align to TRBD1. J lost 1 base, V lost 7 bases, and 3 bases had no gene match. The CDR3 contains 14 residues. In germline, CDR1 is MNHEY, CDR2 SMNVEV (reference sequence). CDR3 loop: CASTWTGNTGELFF. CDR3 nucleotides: TGTGCCAGCACCTGGACAGGGAACACCGGGGAGCTGTTTTTT.

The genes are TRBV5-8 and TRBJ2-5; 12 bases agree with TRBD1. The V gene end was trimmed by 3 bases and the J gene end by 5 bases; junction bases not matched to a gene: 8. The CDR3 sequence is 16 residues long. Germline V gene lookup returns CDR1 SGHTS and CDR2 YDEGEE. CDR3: CASSSTGTGGGETQYF. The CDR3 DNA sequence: TGTGCCAGCAGCTCGACCGGGACAGGGGGCGGGGAGACCCAGTACTTC.

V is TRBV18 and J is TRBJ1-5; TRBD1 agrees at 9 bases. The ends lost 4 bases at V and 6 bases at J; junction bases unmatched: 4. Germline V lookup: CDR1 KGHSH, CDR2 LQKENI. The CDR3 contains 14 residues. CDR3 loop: CASSLGTGPQPQHF. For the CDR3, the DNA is TGTGCCAGCTCACTCGGGACAGGGCCTCAGCCCCAGCATTTT.

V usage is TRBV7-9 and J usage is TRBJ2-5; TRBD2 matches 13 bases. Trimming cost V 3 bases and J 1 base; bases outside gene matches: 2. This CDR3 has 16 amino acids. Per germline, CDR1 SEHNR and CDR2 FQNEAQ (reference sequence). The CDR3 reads CASSLTSGGFQETQYF. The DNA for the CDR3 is TGTGCCAGCAGCTTGACTAGCGGGGGGTTCCAAGAGACCCAGTACTTC.

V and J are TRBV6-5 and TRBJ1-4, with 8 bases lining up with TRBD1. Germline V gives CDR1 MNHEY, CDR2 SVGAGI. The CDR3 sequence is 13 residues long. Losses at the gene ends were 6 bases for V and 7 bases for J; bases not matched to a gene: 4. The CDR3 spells CASRRQGTEKLFF. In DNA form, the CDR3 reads TGTGCCAGCAGGAGACAGGGGACTGAAAAACTGTTTTTT.

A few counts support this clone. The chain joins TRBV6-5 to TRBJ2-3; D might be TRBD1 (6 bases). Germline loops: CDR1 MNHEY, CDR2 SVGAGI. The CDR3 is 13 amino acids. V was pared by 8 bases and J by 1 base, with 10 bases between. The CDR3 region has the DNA TGTGCCAGCGGGACACTCGGCACAGATACGCAGTATTTT. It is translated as CASGTLGTDTQYF.

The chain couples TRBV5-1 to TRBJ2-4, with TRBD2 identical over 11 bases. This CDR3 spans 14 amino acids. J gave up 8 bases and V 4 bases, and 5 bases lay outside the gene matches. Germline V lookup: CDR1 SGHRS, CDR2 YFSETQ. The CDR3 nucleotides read TGCGCCAGCAGCGACACTAGCGGGGGTTACATTCAGTACTTC. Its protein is CASSDTSGGYIQYF.

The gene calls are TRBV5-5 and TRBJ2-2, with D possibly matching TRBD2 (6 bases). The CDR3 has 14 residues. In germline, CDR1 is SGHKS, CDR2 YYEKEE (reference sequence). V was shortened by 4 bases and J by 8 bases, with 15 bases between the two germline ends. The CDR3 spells CASSLGGSSGELFF. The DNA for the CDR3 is TGTGCCAGCAGCCTTGGAGGGTCTTCAGGGGAGCTGTTTTTT.

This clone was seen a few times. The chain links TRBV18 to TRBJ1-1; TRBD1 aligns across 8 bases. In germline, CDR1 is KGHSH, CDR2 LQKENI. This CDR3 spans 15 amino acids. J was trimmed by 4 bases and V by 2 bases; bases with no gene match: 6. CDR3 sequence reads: CASSPIQGAGTEAFF. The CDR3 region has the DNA TGTGCCAGCTCACCAATCCAGGGGGCCGGCACTGAAGCTTTCTTT.

CDR3 amino acids: CASSPPGTANTEAFF. The CDR3 DNA follows: TGTGCCAGCTCCCCCCCCGGGACAGCGAACACTGAAGCTTTCTTT. V and J are TRBV6-6 and TRBJ1-1, with 7 bases fitting TRBD1. The CDR3 is made up of 15 amino acids. V shed 8 bases, J shed 1 base, and the junction held 10 bases outside the gene matches. Germline lookup yields CDR1 MNHNY and CDR2 SVGAGI (reference sequence).

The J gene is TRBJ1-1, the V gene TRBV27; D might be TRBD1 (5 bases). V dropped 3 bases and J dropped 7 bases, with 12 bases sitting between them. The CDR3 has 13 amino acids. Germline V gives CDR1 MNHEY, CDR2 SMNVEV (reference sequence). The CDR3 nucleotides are TGTGCCAGCAGTTTCAACGGACAAGTTGAAGCTTTCTTT. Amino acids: CASSFNGQVEAFF.

CDR3 amino acids: CASSVDGGRDYGYTF. The DNA of the CDR3 is TGTGCCAGCAGCGTAGACGGGGGGCGCGACTATGGCTACACCTTC. This chain links TRBV9 with TRBJ1-2; tentatively, D is TRBD1 (6 bases). The CDR3 runs to 15 residues. Trimming pared 0 bases from V and 3 bases from J, leaving 12 bases between. CDR1 SGDLS and CDR2 YYNGEE come from the germline V gene. Full variable domain (remainder filled in from reference TRBV9 and TRBJ1-2): DSGVTQTPKHLITATGQRVTLRCSPRSGDLSVYWYQQSLDQGLQFLIQYYNGEERAKGNILERFSAQQFPDLHSELNLSSLELGDSALYFCASSVDGGRDYGYTFGSGTRLTVV.

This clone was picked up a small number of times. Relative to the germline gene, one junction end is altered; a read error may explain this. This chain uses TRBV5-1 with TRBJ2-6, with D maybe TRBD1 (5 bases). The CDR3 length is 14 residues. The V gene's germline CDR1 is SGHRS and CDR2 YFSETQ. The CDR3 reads CASSENSGANGLTF. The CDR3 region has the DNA TGCGCCAGCAGCGAGAACTCTGGGGCCAACGGCCTGACTTTC.

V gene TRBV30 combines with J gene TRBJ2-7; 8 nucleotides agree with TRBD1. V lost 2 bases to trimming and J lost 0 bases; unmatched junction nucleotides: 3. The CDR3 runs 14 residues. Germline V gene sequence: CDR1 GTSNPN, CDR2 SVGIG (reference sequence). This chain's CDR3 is CAWSIGQGSYEQYF. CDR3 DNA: TGTGCCTGGAGTATAGGACAGGGCTCCTACGAGCAGTACTTC.

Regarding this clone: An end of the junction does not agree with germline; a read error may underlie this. CDR3 sequence: CSVAGNSGANGLTF. The DNA of the CDR3 is TGCAGCGTTGCCGGAAACTCTGGGGCCAACGGCCTGACTTTC. This rearrangement joins TRBV29-1 to TRBJ2-6; the D gene is possibly TRBD1 (5 bases). Germline V lookup: CDR1 SQVTM, CDR2 ANQGSEA. This CDR3 is 14 amino acids long.

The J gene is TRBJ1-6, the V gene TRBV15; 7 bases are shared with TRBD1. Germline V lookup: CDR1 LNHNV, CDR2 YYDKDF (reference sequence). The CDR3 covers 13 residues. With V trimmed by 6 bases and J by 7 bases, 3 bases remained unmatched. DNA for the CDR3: TGTGCCACCAGTCCGACAGGGAATTCACCCCTCCACTTT. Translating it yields CATSPTGNSPLHF. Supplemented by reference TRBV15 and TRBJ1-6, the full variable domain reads DAMVIQNPRYQVTQFGKPVTLSCSQTLNHNVMYWYQQKSSQAPKLLFHYYDKDFNNEADTPDNFQSRRPNTSFCFLDIRSPGLGDTAMYLCATSPTGNSPLHFGNGTRLTVT.

CDR3 nucleotides: TGTGCCAGCAGCGGTGGACAGGGGATCAATCAGCCCCAGCATTTT. This codes for CASSGGQGINQPQHF. The chain employs TRBV9 and TRBJ1-5; 9 bases line up with TRBD1. The germline CDR1 and CDR2 sequences are SGDLS and YYNGEE. V shed 3 bases, J shed 3 bases, and the junction held 4 bases outside the gene matches. The CDR3 is 15 residues long.

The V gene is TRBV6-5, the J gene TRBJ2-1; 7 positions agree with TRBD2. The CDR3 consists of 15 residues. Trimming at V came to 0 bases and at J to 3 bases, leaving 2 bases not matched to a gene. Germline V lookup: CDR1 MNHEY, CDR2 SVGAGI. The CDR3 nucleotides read TGTGCCAGCAGTTACTCTGGCGGGGGCTACAATGAGCAGTTCTTC. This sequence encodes CASSYSGGGYNEQFF.

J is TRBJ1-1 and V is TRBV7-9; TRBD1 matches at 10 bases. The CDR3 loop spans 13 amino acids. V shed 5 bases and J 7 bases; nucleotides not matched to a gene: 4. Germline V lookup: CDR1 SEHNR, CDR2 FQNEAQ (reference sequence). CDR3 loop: CASSLDRGREAFF. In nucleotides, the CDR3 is TGTGCCAGCAGCCTAGACAGGGGGCGTGAAGCTTTCTTT.

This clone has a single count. CDR3 DNA sequence: TGTGCCAGTAGTACCGCACAGGGCTCCTATGGCTACACCTTC. It yields the protein CASSTAQGSYGYTF. The chain is built from TRBV19 and TRBJ1-2; a possible D gene is TRBD1 (6 bases). Trimming stripped 4 bases from V and 4 bases from J, with 13 bases between. The CDR3 consists of 14 residues. Germline lookup yields CDR1 LNHDA and CDR2 SQIVND (reference sequence).

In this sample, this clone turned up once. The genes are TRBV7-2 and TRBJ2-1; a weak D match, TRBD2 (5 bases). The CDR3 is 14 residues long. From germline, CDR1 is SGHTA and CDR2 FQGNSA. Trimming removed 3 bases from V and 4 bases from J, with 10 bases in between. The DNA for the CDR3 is TGTGCCAGCAGCTTTTCTAGCCCATACAATGAGCAGTTCTTC. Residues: CASSFSSPYNEQFF.

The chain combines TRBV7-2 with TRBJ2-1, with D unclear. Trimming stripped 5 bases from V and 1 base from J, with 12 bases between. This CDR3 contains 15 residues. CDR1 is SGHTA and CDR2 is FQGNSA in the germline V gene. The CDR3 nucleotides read TGTGCCAGCAGCCCACAGACGGCGTCCTACAATGAGCAGTTCTTC. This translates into CASSPQTASYNEQFF.

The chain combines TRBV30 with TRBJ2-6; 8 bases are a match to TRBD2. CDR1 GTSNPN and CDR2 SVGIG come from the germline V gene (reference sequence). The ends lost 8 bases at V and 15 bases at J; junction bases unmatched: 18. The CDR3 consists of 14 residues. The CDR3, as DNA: TGTGCCCTTTGGGGGGCAGCGGGGGCCAGGGGCCTGACTTTC. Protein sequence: CALWGAAGARGLTF. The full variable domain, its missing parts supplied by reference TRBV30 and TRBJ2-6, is SQTIHQWPATLVQPVGSPLSLECTVEGTSNPNLYWYRQAAGRGLQLLFYSVGIGQISSEVPQNLSASRPQDRQFILSSKKLLLSDSGFYLCALWGAAGARGLTFGAGSRLTVL.

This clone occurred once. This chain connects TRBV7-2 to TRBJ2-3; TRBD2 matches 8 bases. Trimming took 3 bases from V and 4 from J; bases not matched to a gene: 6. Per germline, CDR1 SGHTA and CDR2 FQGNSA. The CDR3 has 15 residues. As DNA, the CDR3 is TGTGCCAGCAGCTTCCGGGGGGGCCAGGCAGATACGCAGTATTTT. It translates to CASSFRGGQADTQYF.